Listed here is a single TCR beta chain. This clonotype was picked up many times. Which antigen it targets is not known. No clone much larger than this one lies a single base away; base qualities are absent. This specimen comes from a study of regulatory T cells in long-lasting Graves disease (TCRdb year 2021). For context, the study as a whole: Newly diagnosed Graves' disease patients had taken antithyroid drugs for less than 3 months. A total of 33 samples underwent TCR sequencing, from some 13 patients with persistent Graves' disease and 20 patients with newly diagnosed Graves' disease. This study used TCR sequencing and RNA sequencing of peripheral blood to compare persistent Graves' disease patients against newly diagnosed Graves' disease patients. The study was conducted in China and was registered as a clinical trial. Results the study describes overall, beyond this receptor: Persistent patients shared more public clonotypes among themselves (2,741) than newly diagnosed patients did (over 900). Sequencing and analysis were limited to the TCR beta chain. Only peripheral blood was studied, because thyroid tissue, the primary lesion, was inaccessible. As a limitation, the authors acknowledged that the small sample size may reduce accuracy. Lower TCR Shannon entropy and fewer highly expanded clones were observed in persistent Graves' disease patients than in newly diagnosed patients, which suggested clonal expansion. TRBV28, TRBJ1-2 and TRBJ2-5 were preferentially used in persistent disease, while TRBV20-1 and TRBJ2-1 were favored in newly diagnosed disease.

The library was prepared using multiplex PCR. The sequencing machine was an Illumina HiSeq 4000. iRepertoire HTBI primers and Arm-PCR amplification of CDR3 regions were used to construct TCR beta libraries. Before sequencing, the PCR products underwent gel purification. On the authors' methods: Gene usage analysis of CDR3 amino acid clonotypes used the approximately 56 TRBV and some 15 TRBJ segments found across samples. COPE and FqMerger were used to merge the filtered high-quality paired reads into contigs. BLAST was used to align contigs to IMGT TRBV, TRBD and TRBJ reference genes, with CDR3 defined following IMGT. Any clonotype with a frequency above 0.1% was counted as a highly expanded clone. Repertoire diversity was measured by Shannon entropy, and V-J evenness by the Gini coefficient. Public clonotypes were defined as clonotypes shared by more than one individual. The raw public data were reprocessed by TCRdb itself: fastp quality trimming at Q25, MiXCR clonotype calling, in-frame beta chains only. Rows are unified per CDR3 protein, each entry keeping the most common DNA and genes. The authors' filters were not applied to this entry. The sample data list 200,000 to 250,000 distinct CDR3 sequences, and roughly 19% of these were observed just once. Of the sample, around 11% falls within the top ten clones.

The germline V gene gives CDR1 as SGHTA and CDR2 as FQGNSA. From cysteine to phenylalanine, the CDR3 is 16 amino acids long. The entry retains the CDR3 DNA only, 48 bases that are in frame from base 1. V lost 5 bases and J lost 7 bases, and the count of bases not matched to a germline gene is 16. The time point label for this specimen denotes: newly diagnosed GD, antithyroid drugs for less than 3 months. For both TCR sequencing and RNA sequencing, RNA was extracted from PBMCs using TRIzol. The diagnosis of Graves' disease followed American Thyroid Association guidelines. Patients were recruited from an endocrinology department in Xi'an, China. From each patient, approximately 10 milliliters of peripheral blood was collected into an EDTA anticoagulant tube. Ficoll Paque Plus density gradient separation was used to isolate PBMCs, and no further T cell sorting was performed. An Agilent 2100 Bioanalyzer and agarose gel were used to assess RNA quality, and a NanoDrop 2000 was used to measure RNA concentration.

These data were also filed under a second study, of T cells in Graves' hyperthyroidism and ophthalmopathy. The second study reports: Stable Graves' hyperthyroidism was defined as the absence of progression to ophthalmopathy over 18 months of follow-up. Hyperthyroidism patients were newly diagnosed, with disease duration under 2 months, and aged 18 to 65 years. The study excluded patients with uncontrolled infections, other autoimmune diseases, pregnancy or lactation. Diagnoses were established on the basis of clinical symptoms, serum thyroxine and TRAb, thyroid ultrasound, and orbital computed tomography. A first-round RT-PCR of the TCR CDR3 used the HTBI primer set with the Qiagen OneStep RT-PCR kit. Most expanded thyroid clonotypes (frequency above 0.001) were also detected in blood, a finding suggesting that blood repertoires may reflect thyroid immune responses. A model built on a 13 V-J signature distinguished ophthalmopathy from stable hyperthyroidism, reaching 87.88% sensitivity and approximately 83% specificity in cross-validation and 80%/75% in testing. In validation, the model predicted progression to ophthalmopathy a median of roughly 6.5 months before onset, with approximately 71% sensitivity and roughly 79% specificity. A discovery cohort of about a hundred patients, approximately 44 with Graves' ophthalmopathy and approximately 57 with stable Graves' hyperthyroidism, was used to find distinguishing TCR V-J signatures. Whether ophthalmopathy could be predicted prospectively was tested in an independent validation cohort made up of under 20 hyperthyroidism patients plus 17 patients who later progressed to ophthalmopathy. The 100 or so discovery patients were divided at random into training and test sets in a 7:3 ratio. In more than 5 Graves' hyperthyroidism patients, the study also compared T-cell repertoires from thyroid tissue with T-cell repertoires from blood. After blood sampling, hyperthyroidism patients were treated with methimazole at a starting dose of 30 mg daily, and ophthalmopathy patients were treated with high-dose intravenous methylprednisolone. Libraries were constructed in a second round of multiplex PCR, after which size selection and purification were carried out. Libraries were sequenced paired-end with 100 bp reads on an Illumina HiSeq2000. SOAPnuke was used to process the raw data, removing reads that contained adapters or uncalled bases, had a mean Phred below 15, or lacked an exact match to the constant primer or identifier. High-quality paired reads were merged using COPE v1.2.5, and each unique nucleotide sequence was defined as a clonotype. MiTCR v1.1 was used to align clonotypes to the IMGT TRBV, TRBD and TRBJ reference segments. The analysis included only V-J combinations with a frequency above 0.0001, which together covered approximately 99% of the repertoires. The TCS score was defined as F50 (clonal expansion) divided by E x V (chaos), with BLOSUM62-based TCRdist calculated between CDR3 peptides within each V-J. Welch's t-statistics and random forest reduced around 520 V-J features to 10 to 15, which were used in a naive Bayes classifier (R e1071). No statistical method was used to fix the sample size in advance, and group allocation was not hidden from the investigators. The paper reports TCR Vbeta CDR3 sequencing of 140 or so peripheral blood samples: fewer than 50 ophthalmopathy, under 85 hyperthyroidism and around 17 progressor patients.

Material: peripheral blood mononuclear cells (PBMCs), obtained at new diagnosis, from a patient treated with antithyroid drugs. In this chain, TRBV7-2 is recombined with TRBJ1-2; 7 nucleotides in the junction match TRBD1. The sequence came from a woman in her twenties or thirties with Graves disease. Donor details come from another sample of the same person, matched by shared clones. The DNA sequence is TGTGCCAGCAGCCGAAGCGTCTCCCAGGGGGGATCTGGCTACACCTTC. This is translated as CASSRSVSQGGSGYTF.